Here is one T cell receptor (beta chain) with its context. TCRdb's table, derived via immunoSEQ multiplex PCR, lists solely in-frame clones and lacks some. The sample lists under 200,000 clones, about 86% seen once, with around a tenth in the top ten. This CDR3 comprises 17 residues. Looked up from germline, CDR1 is SGHRS and CDR2 is YFSETQ. The J segment lost 0 bases and the V segment lost 3 bases, leaving 6 bases of the junction unmatched. These data originate in a study of blood T cell repertoires in COVID-19. About the study: Italy, Spain and the United States were the sources of the convalescent and acute COVID-19 samples.

The TCR was taken from a woman in her sixties or seventies with COVID-19, enrolled during active disease. The V call is TRBV5-1, the J call TRBJ2-6; 7 positions agree with TRBD1. Sequencing was performed on peripheral blood. This CDR3 is CASSSRQGISGANVLTF. CDR3 bases: TGCGCCAGCAGCTCAAGACAGGGAATCTCTGGGGCCAACGTCCTGACTTTC.